These T cell receptor beta chains were read from a single sample in a study of cytomegalovirus exposure and HLA in healthy donors. Data came from immunoSEQ multiplex PCR; TCRdb stores just in-frame clones and leaves some out. The sample lists 150,000 to 200,000 clones; 80% were seen once. The sample consisted of PBMCs. Source of these receptors: a woman aged 40 to 50 in good health and CMV-seronegative. Each CDR3 is given without its conserved first and last residue.

v_call: TRBV9
j_call: TRBJ2-7
cdr3_aa: ASSVGGTSGYEQY

v_call: TRBV11-3
j_call: TRBJ1-2
cdr3_aa: ASSLSRANYGYT

v_call: TRBV18
j_call: TRBJ2-7
cdr3_aa: ASSGNWDSPYEQY

v_call: TRBV27
j_call: TRBJ2-1
cdr3_aa: ASSLGTSGLNEQF

v_call: TRBV18
j_call: TRBJ2-2
cdr3_aa: ASSPNVGGSNGGELF

v_call: TRBV11-2
j_call: TRBJ1-5
cdr3_aa: ASSSGGSWQPQH

v_call: TRBV5-1
j_call: TRBJ2-7
cdr3_aa: ASSSGTSGSYEQY

v_call: TRBV2
j_call: TRBJ2-7
cdr3_aa: ASSVSRGYEQY

v_call: TRBV18
j_call: TRBJ1-4
cdr3_aa: ASSPRNGQTVEKLF

v_call: TRBV19
j_call: TRBJ1-1
cdr3_aa: ASSHTGTGVTEAF

v_call: TRBV7-9
j_call: TRBJ1-4
cdr3_aa: ASSPHRATNEKLF

v_call: TRBV27
j_call: TRBJ1-2
cdr3_aa: ASSLSRGGGARYGYT

v_call: TRBV7-2
j_call: TRBJ2-3
cdr3_aa: ASSLGHPPTDTQY

v_call: TRBV7-8
j_call: NA
cdr3_aa: ASGRREGPYEQY

v_call: TRBV28
j_call: TRBJ2-2
cdr3_aa: ASSLPAFKTSGKITGELF

v_call: TRBV18
j_call: TRBJ1-2
cdr3_aa: ASSYTGTDGYT

v_call: TRBV10-3
j_call: TRBJ2-2
cdr3_aa: ATNSGAGVDGELF

v_call: TRBV7-6
j_call: TRBJ2-5
cdr3_aa: ASSLHPSQETQY

v_call: TRBV5-1
j_call: TRBJ2-7
cdr3_aa: ASSFSGGQDEQY

v_call: TRBV6-6
j_call: TRBJ2-3
cdr3_aa: ASSLGGKDTQY

v_call: TRBV7-9
j_call: TRBJ2-7
cdr3_aa: ASSPTLGGIYEQY

v_call: TRBV28
j_call: TRBJ1-2
cdr3_aa: ASSPWGGEREYYGYT

v_call: TRBV27
j_call: TRBJ1-5
cdr3_aa: ASSLSSDQPQH

v_call: TRBV11-3
j_call: TRBJ1-2
cdr3_aa: ASSLDSSTGRT

v_call: TRBV15
j_call: TRBJ2-7
cdr3_aa: ATSRDRYSYEQY

v_call: TRBV11-1
j_call: TRBJ1-1
cdr3_aa: ASSLKFTGVANDKAF

v_call: TRBV9
j_call: TRBJ2-7
cdr3_aa: ASSPTGQTGIFSYEQY

v_call: TRBV18
j_call: TRBJ1-2
cdr3_aa: ASSVGEIYGYT

v_call: TRBV19
j_call: TRBJ1-5
cdr3_aa: ASSTSGGNQPQH

v_call: TRBV6-6
j_call: TRBJ1-1
cdr3_aa: ASSYPTRWNTEAF

v_call: TRBV11-3
j_call: TRBJ2-5
cdr3_aa: ASSSWTSGQETQY

v_call: TRBV25-1
j_call: TRBJ1-4
cdr3_aa: ASSEFSGGTNEKLF

v_call: TRBV15
j_call: TRBJ2-1
cdr3_aa: ATSRVVLHNEQF

v_call: TRBV15
j_call: TRBJ2-7
cdr3_aa: ATSYHPPRERADLGQY

v_call: TRBV7-2
j_call: TRBJ1-3
cdr3_aa: ASSLAHEGAGGNTIY

v_call: TRBV4-2
j_call: TRBJ1-4
cdr3_aa: ASSQDLRGSLNEKLF

v_call: TRBV6-1
j_call: TRBJ2-7
cdr3_aa: ASSPDSSYEQY

v_call: TRBV5-1
j_call: TRBJ2-3
cdr3_aa: ASSSGAGADTQY